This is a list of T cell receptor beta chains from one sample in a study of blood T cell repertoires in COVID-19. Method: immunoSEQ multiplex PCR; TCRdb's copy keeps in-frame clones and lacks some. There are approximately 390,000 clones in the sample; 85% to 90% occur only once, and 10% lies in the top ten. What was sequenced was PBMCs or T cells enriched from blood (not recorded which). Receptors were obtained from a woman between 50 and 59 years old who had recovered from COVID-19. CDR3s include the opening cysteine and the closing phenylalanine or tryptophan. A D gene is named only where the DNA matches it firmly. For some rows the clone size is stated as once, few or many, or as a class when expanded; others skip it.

CDR3 DNA: TGTGCCAGCAGACAAGAAAGGGGAACTGAAGCTTTCTTT
CDR3 protein: CASRQERGTEAFF
V gene: TRBV28
D gene: .
J gene: TRBJ1-1
clone size: .

CDR3 DNA: TGCGCCAGCCCAAGAAGGGACAGGACCTATGGCTACACCTTC
CDR3 protein: CASPRRDRTYGYTF
V gene: TRBV10-1
D gene: TRBD1
J gene: TRBJ1-2
clone size: .

CDR3 DNA: TGTGCCAGCAGCCCGGCGGGGAATGAGCAGTTCTTC
CDR3 protein: CASSPAGNEQFF
V gene: TRBV5-6
D gene: .
J gene: TRBJ2-1
clone size: .

CDR3 DNA: TGTGCCAGCAGAGACCCGGGACAGCATCAAGAGACCCAGTACTTC
CDR3 protein: CASRDPGQHQETQYF
V gene: TRBV7-2
D gene: TRBD1
J gene: TRBJ2-5
clone size: .

CDR3 DNA: TGTGCCAGCAGTTTTTCTCGGTATGGCTACACCTTC
CDR3 protein: CASSFSRYGYTF
V gene: TRBV28
D gene: .
J gene: TRBJ1-2
clone size: .

CDR3 DNA: TGCGCCAGCAGCGCGGAGGCTTCCGGATACGCCGATGGCTACACCTTC
CDR3 protein: CASSAEASGYADGYTF
V gene: TRBV5-1
D gene: .
J gene: TRBJ1-2
clone size: few

CDR3 DNA: TGTGCCAGCACGGACAGGGGTTTTTCACCCCTCCACTTT
CDR3 protein: CASTDRGFSPLHF
V gene: TRBV6-5
D gene: TRBD1
J gene: TRBJ1-6
clone size: once

CDR3 DNA: TGCGCCAGCAGTAGATCAAACAATGAGCAGTTCTTC
CDR3 protein: CASSRSNNEQFF
V gene: TRBV5-1
D gene: .
J gene: TRBJ2-1
clone size: .

CDR3 DNA: TGTGCCAGCAGCTCCCCGGTTACCGGCTACACCTTC
CDR3 protein: CASSSPVTGYTF
V gene: TRBV5-4
D gene: .
J gene: TRBJ1-2
clone size: .

CDR3 DNA: TGTGCCAGCAGCCCTAATAAAAGGGACAGTGAAAAACTGTTTTTT
CDR3 protein: CASSPNKRDSEKLFF
V gene: TRBV3-1/TRBV3-2
D gene: TRBD1
J gene: TRBJ1-4
clone size: .

CDR3 DNA: TGTGCCAGCAGCAGGGAGCTTGGGGCCTACGAGCAGTACTTC
CDR3 protein: CASSRELGAYEQYF
V gene: TRBV9
D gene: .
J gene: TRBJ2-7
clone size: .

CDR3 DNA: TGCGCCAGCAGCTTAAGGACCCCGGGGAACACCATATATTTT
CDR3 protein: CASSLRTPGNTIYF
V gene: TRBV5-1
D gene: .
J gene: TRBJ1-3
clone size: once

CDR3 DNA: TGTGCCAGCAGCTTAACAGAGGGTGGCAATCAGCCCCAGCATTTT
CDR3 protein: CASSLTEGGNQPQHF
V gene: TRBV7-8
D gene: .
J gene: TRBJ1-5
clone size: .

CDR3 DNA: TGTGCCAGCAGCTTAGAGAGGACAGGTCTGCTAGCTTTCTTT
CDR3 protein: CASSLERTGLLAFF
V gene: TRBV7-9
D gene: TRBD1
J gene: TRBJ1-1
clone size: .

CDR3 DNA: TGCGCCAGCAGCTTGGGAAACGACAGGGCGGGTGGAAACACCATATATTTT
CDR3 protein: CASSLGNDRAGGNTIYF
V gene: TRBV5-1
D gene: TRBD1
J gene: TRBJ1-3
clone size: .

CDR3 DNA: TGTGCCAGCAGTCCCAGAAGGGGTTGGGGCGAGCAGTACTTC
CDR3 protein: CASSPRRGWGEQYF
V gene: TRBV27
D gene: .
J gene: TRBJ2-7
clone size: .

CDR3 DNA: TGTGCCAGCAGCCCACGGGGCGGGGGGAACACTGAAGCTTTCTTT
CDR3 protein: CASSPRGGGNTEAFF
V gene: TRBV7-9
D gene: .
J gene: TRBJ1-1
clone size: few

CDR3 DNA: TGTGCCAGCAGCCAAGATCGAGCAGGGGGGTATGGCTACACCTTC
CDR3 protein: CASSQDRAGGYGYTF
V gene: TRBV14
D gene: TRBD1
J gene: TRBJ1-2
clone size: .

CDR3 DNA: TGTGCCAGCAGCTTTGGAGGGGACAGACTTCCCGAGCAGTACTTC
CDR3 protein: CASSFGGDRLPEQYF
V gene: TRBV7-9
D gene: .
J gene: TRBJ2-7
clone size: .

CDR3 DNA: TGTGCCTGGACCGGGACAGCAAATCAGCCCCAGCATTTT
CDR3 protein: CAWTGTANQPQHF
V gene: TRBV30
D gene: TRBD1
J gene: TRBJ1-5
clone size: .

CDR3 DNA: TGTGCCAGTACCTCTTGGGGGGGGGCCGATACGCAGTATTTT
CDR3 protein: CASTSWGGADTQYF
V gene: TRBV19
D gene: .
J gene: TRBJ2-3
clone size: .

CDR3 DNA: TGTGCCAGCAGCCTGAACCGGGGAGCTTATGGCTACACCTTC
CDR3 protein: CASSLNRGAYGYTF
V gene: TRBV5-5
D gene: .
J gene: TRBJ1-2
clone size: .

CDR3 DNA: TGTGCCAGCAGTGAAGTCCGAACGGGGGATCATCGGCGGGGGAACACTGAAGCTTTCTTT
CDR3 protein: CASSEVRTGDHRRGNTEAFF
V gene: TRBV2
D gene: .
J gene: TRBJ1-1
clone size: .

CDR3 DNA: TGTGCCTGGAGAGTGGGAGAGGGGGGACTAGGCTATGGCTACACCTTC
CDR3 protein: CAWRVGEGGLGYGYTF
V gene: TRBV30
D gene: .
J gene: TRBJ1-2
clone size: .

CDR3 DNA: TGTGCCAGCAGGGCAGGGGCGGACAAAAACATTCAGTACTTC
CDR3 protein: CASRAGADKNIQYF
V gene: TRBV6-5
D gene: .
J gene: TRBJ2-4
clone size: .

CDR3 DNA: TGTGCCAGCATTCCGGGACTCCTTATCACAGATACGCAGTATTTT
CDR3 protein: CASIPGLLITDTQYF
V gene: TRBV6-5
D gene: .
J gene: TRBJ2-3
clone size: .

CDR3 DNA: TGCGCCAGCAGCTTGGGGGGACAGGTCCAAGAGACCCAGTACTTC
CDR3 protein: CASSLGGQVQETQYF
V gene: TRBV5-1
D gene: TRBD1
J gene: TRBJ2-5
clone size: once

CDR3 DNA: TGTGCCACCACCACAGAGTCGAACTACGAGCAGTACTTC
CDR3 protein: CATTTESNYEQYF
V gene: TRBV24-1
D gene: .
J gene: TRBJ2-7
clone size: .

CDR3 DNA: TGTGCCAGCAGTGAGGGGCTAGCCGGGGAGCTGTTTTTT
CDR3 protein: CASSEGLAGELFF
V gene: TRBV25-1
D gene: .
J gene: TRBJ2-2
clone size: .

CDR3 DNA: TGCAGCGTTGAACCCAAACAGGGGACTGAAGCTTTCTTT
CDR3 protein: CSVEPKQGTEAFF
V gene: TRBV29-1
D gene: TRBD1
J gene: TRBJ1-1
clone size: .

CDR3 DNA: TGCGCCAGCAAGATAGACAGGACGGTGGGGAATTCACCCCTCCACTTT
CDR3 protein: CASKIDRTVGNSPLHF
V gene: TRBV5-1
D gene: .
J gene: TRBJ1-6
clone size: .

CDR3 DNA: TGTGCCAGCAGCTTAGCGTTGGCAGTTAATTCACCCCTCCACTTT
CDR3 protein: CASSLALAVNSPLHF
V gene: TRBV7-9
D gene: .
J gene: TRBJ1-6
clone size: .

CDR3 DNA: TGCGCCAGCACCCCCGGGACAGGGATTTCGTACGAGCAGTACTTC
CDR3 protein: CASTPGTGISYEQYF
V gene: TRBV5-1
D gene: TRBD1
J gene: TRBJ2-7
clone size: few

CDR3 DNA: TGTGCCAGCTCGACAGGGCCTTCCCTGGGCTACACCTTC
CDR3 protein: CASSTGPSLGYTF
V gene: TRBV27
D gene: TRBD1
J gene: TRBJ1-2
clone size: .

CDR3 DNA: TGTGCCTGGAGGAGAGGGTCAGGTCAGCAGGCGACCCTCCACTTT
CDR3 protein: CAWRRGSGQQATLHF
V gene: TRBV30
D gene: .
J gene: TRBJ1-6
clone size: once

CDR3 DNA: TGTGCCAGCAGCTTTCATTGGGGGCTCTACACCTTC
CDR3 protein: CASSFHWGLYTF
V gene: TRBV7-9
D gene: .
J gene: TRBJ1-2
clone size: .

CDR3 DNA: TGTGCCAGCAGCTTGGTGGTAGATGGGTTCTTC
CDR3 protein: CASSLVVDGFF
V gene: TRBV5-8
D gene: .
J gene: TRBJ2-1
clone size: .

CDR3 DNA: TGTGCCAGCAGCGCTGGCCCTACTAATGAAAAACTGTTTTTT
CDR3 protein: CASSAGPTNEKLFF
V gene: TRBV7-8
D gene: .
J gene: TRBJ1-4
clone size: .

CDR3 DNA: TGTGCCTGGAGTGTAAACCTCGGACAGTATGGCTACACCTTC
CDR3 protein: CAWSVNLGQYGYTF
V gene: TRBV30
D gene: .
J gene: TRBJ1-2
clone size: .

CDR3 DNA: TGTGCCAGCATCCGGGGAACAGGGCTCTCACCCCTCCACTTT
CDR3 protein: CASIRGTGLSPLHF
V gene: TRBV28
D gene: .
J gene: TRBJ1-6
clone size: .

CDR3 DNA: TGTGCCAGCAAGAAAGACAGAAACAATGAGCAGTTCTTC
CDR3 protein: CASKKDRNNEQFF
V gene: TRBV2
D gene: .
J gene: TRBJ2-1
clone size: once

CDR3 DNA: TGTGCCAGCAGTGATGGGGTGGCCCAGGGCGTCAATCAGCCCCAGCATTTT
CDR3 protein: CASSDGVAQGVNQPQHF
V gene: TRBV2
D gene: .
J gene: TRBJ1-5
clone size: .

CDR3 DNA: TGTGCCAGCAGTTTAAATAGACAGGGGGGATATAGCAATCAGCCCCAGCATTTT
CDR3 protein: CASSLNRQGGYSNQPQHF
V gene: TRBV28
D gene: TRBD1
J gene: TRBJ1-5
clone size: .